This T cell receptor (beta chain) was observed in a study of blood T cell repertoires in COVID-19. In the original workflow: Researchers report that nucleated cell counts were estimated from reference gene primer amplification. Data came from immunoSEQ multiplex PCR; TCRdb stores just in-frame clones and leaves some out. The V and J calls and the clone size are those of that table, but D and trimming were determined from the DNA. The table lists roughly 250,000 clones, about 80% of them singletons, with approximately 7.4% in the top ten. The receptor was isolated from a woman in her fifties or sixties with acute or convalescent COVID-19. Sequenced input: peripheral blood.

CDR3 DNA: TGTGCCAGCAGCAAGACAGGAGATGGCTACAATGAGCAGTTCTTC. It codes for CASSKTGDGYNEQFF. V usage is TRBV3-1 (or the pseudogene TRBV3-2) and J usage is TRBJ2-1; possibly TRBD1 for D (6 bases). V lost 5 bases and J lost 3, with 14 bases in between. The length of the CDR3 is 15 residues. The germline V gene has CDR1 LGHDT and CDR2 YNNKEL (reference sequence).